The source of this T cell receptor (beta chain) is a study of human T cells and chemical hapten exposure (dated by TCRdb to the early 2020s). With respect to the entire study: For sensitization, 2% DPC in acetone was applied to a roughly 2 cm by roughly 2 cm area of upper inner arm skin. Blood samples were taken from patients before sensitization (week 0) and then at 2, 6 and about 24 weeks after DPC sensitization. Libraries were pooled for sequencing, and variation in per-sample TCR yields was attributed mainly to small differences in library volumes within the pool. For TCR sequencing, blood came from twenty-nine alopecia patients at anywhere from one to four time points (pre-sensitization, 2, 6 and 24 weeks). Throughout the approximately 25-week study period, patients were also given weekly therapeutic DPC doses on the scalp. The patient cohort, mostly female, included alopecia areata with under or over 50% scalp involvement, alopecia totalis and alopecia universalis. In alopecia patients, the study followed how the peripheral blood TCR repertoire changed in vivo over primary and secondary sensitization to diphenylcyclopropenone (DPC), a hapten. Patch testing was done on the upper back using Finn chambers containing 0.01% DPC, and results were scored after 6 days according to International Contact Dermatitis Research Group standards. Overall study outcomes, separate from this receptor: Significantly more large CDR3 similarity clusters were formed by expanded TCRs than by pre-sensitization or healthy control sets, consistent with antigen-driven responses. DPC sensitization did not change the number of TCRs with a frequency above 1 in 1000, and there was no evidence of changes in global repertoire structure. All patients had alopecia, a presumed autoimmune disease, so their immune response might differ from that of healthy individuals. Repeated subsampling changed both the strength of the expansion versus patch-test correlation and the threshold at which that correlation became significant. Patch test score correlated positively with the number of PT1 expanded TCRs, reaching significance at thresholds 8, 16 and 32 but not at 4.

The CDR3 holds 15 amino acids from the cysteine to the phenylalanine. The kept DNA is CDR3 alone, 45 bases in frame from the first base. CDR1 and CDR2 (MNHEY, SVGEGT) derive from the germline V gene. V is shortened by 4 bases, J by 1 base, and the region joining them spans 13 bases. The receptor library was made with RACE. Instrument on record: NextSeq 500. Library preparation attached unique molecular identifiers to individual cDNA molecules for quantitative, reproducible TCR counting. For every blood RNA sample, sequencing covered both the TCR alpha and TCR beta chains. As for how the authors treated the data: A median of approximately 96,000 TCRs per sample was observed, with a range of about 20,000 to 700,000. The Decombinator software suite was used to annotate the V, J and CDR3 of the TCR reads. Every sample was subsampled to the same number of TCRs (28,000) for the PS versus PT1 abundance plots. Expanded TCRs were defined as absent before sensitization and observed at least eight times at the 2-week time point. TCRdb trimmed public reads at Q25 via fastp, called clones via MiXCR and kept in-frame beta chains. Each CDR3 protein appears once, grouped with its most common genes and DNA. The authors' filters were not applied to this entry. The sample table holds more than 300,000 distinct CDR3 sequences, of which around 5.5% were seen once. The ten top clones hold more than 8% of the sample.

This clonotype has ten or more counts. What antigen it recognizes has not been identified. Per-base quality was not reported, and no clone a single base away is much larger than it. The sample's time point label, in plain terms: pre-sensitization, week 0. The treatment or condition label of this sample denotes: therapeutic diphenylcyclopropenone sensitization with weekly scalp DPC. Blood at each patch-test visit was drawn before the patch test was applied. Patients were eligible if aged 18 to 70, diagnosed with alopecia and judged suitable for DPC therapy, and pregnant patients were excluded. Unfractionated whole blood was collected in Tempus Blood RNA tubes, and total RNA was extracted from that blood.

The sequence was collected from a woman aged 18-35 years with alopecia areata. Some clones in this sample may be carry-over from other donors' samples. The sequence is built from TRBV6-2 or TRBV6-3 and TRBJ1-1, with no confidently assigned D gene. The specimen comprised whole blood, sampled in connection with sensitization to the hapten diphenylcyclopropenone (DPC). The CDR3 protein sequence reads: CASSSRGVANTEAFF. The DNA sequence follows: TGTGCCAGCAGTTCACGGGGAGTCGCGAACACTGAAGCTTTCTTT.